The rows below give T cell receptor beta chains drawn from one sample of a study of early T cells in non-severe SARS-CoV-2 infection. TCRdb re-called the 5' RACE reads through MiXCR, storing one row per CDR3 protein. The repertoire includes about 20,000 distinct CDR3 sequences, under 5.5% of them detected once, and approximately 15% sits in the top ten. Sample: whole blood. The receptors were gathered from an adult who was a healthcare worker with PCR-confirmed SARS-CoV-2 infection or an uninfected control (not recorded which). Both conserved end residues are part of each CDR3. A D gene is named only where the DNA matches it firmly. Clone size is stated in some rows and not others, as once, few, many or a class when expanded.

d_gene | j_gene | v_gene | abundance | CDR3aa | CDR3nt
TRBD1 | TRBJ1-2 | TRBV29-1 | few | CSVETGGNYGYTF | TGCAGCGTTGAGACAGGGGGCAACTATGGCTACACCTTC
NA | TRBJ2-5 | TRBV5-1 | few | CARSKGFLETQYF | TGCGCCAGGTCGAAGGGGTTCCTAGAGACCCAGTACTTC
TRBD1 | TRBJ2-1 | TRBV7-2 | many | CASTLRSGGPNEQFF | TGTGCCAGCACCCTAAGGTCAGGGGGTCCCAATGAGCAGTTCTTC
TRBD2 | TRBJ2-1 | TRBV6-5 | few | CASSRYSGSRDNEQFF | TGTGCCAGCAGTAGATATAGCGGGAGTAGGGACAATGAGCAGTTCTTC
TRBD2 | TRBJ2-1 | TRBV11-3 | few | CASSFSGTSGYNEQFF | TGTGCCAGCAGCTTTTCCGGGACTAGCGGGTACAATGAGCAGTTCTTC
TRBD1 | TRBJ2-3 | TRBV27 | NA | CASSLGTDTDTQYF | TGTGCCAGCAGTTTGGGGACAGACACAGATACGCAGTATTTT
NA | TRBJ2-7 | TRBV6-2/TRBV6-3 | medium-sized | CASSWGFLYEQYF | TGTGCCAGCAGTTGGGGTTTCCTCTACGAGCAGTACTTC
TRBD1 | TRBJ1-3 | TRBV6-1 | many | CASRSTGTGNTIYF | TGTGCCAGCAGGTCGACAGGGACTGGAAACACCATATATTTT
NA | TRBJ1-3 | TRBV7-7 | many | CASSLSGTGNTIYF | TGTGCTAGCAGCTTATCAGGGACTGGAAACACCATATATTTT
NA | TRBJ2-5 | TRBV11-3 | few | CASSLGETQYF | TGTGCCAGCAGCTTAGGAGAGACCCAGTACTTC
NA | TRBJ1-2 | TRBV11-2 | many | CASSYWGEGYTF | TGTGCCAGCAGCTACTGGGGAGAAGGCTACACCTTC
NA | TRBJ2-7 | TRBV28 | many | CASTPSGSPIYEQYF | TGTGCCAGCACTCCCAGCGGGTCCCCTATCTACGAGCAGTACTTC
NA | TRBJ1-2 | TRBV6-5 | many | CASNPSGYLYGYTF | TGTGCCAGCAATCCGTCGGGGTATCTCTATGGCTACACCTTC
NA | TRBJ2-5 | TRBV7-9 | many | CASSSPRDTQETQYF | TGTGCCAGCAGCTCACCCAGGGACACCCAAGAGACCCAGTACTTC
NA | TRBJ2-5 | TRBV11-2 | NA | CASSYLRETQYF | TGTGCCAGCAGCTACTTACGGGAGACCCAGTACTTC
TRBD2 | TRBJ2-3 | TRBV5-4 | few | CASSAVAGGIDTQYF | TGTGCCAGCAGCGCCGTAGCGGGGGGTATAGATACGCAGTATTTT
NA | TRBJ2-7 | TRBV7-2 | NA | CASSLSYEQYF | TGTGCCAGCAGCCTCAGCTACGAGCAGTACTTC
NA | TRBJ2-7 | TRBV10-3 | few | CAISVTGTDEQYF | TGTGCCATCAGCGTAACGGGTACGGACGAGCAGTACTTC
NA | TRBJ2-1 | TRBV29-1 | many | CSVLGQLNGKFF | TGCAGCGTGCTAGGACAGCTGAATGGGAAGTTCTTC
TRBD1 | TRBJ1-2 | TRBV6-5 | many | CASRPGTGGSYGYTF | TGTGCCAGCAGGCCCGGGACAGGGGGCTCCTATGGCTACACCTTC
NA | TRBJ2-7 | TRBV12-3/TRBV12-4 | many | CASSLGQGREQYF | TGTGCCAGCAGTTTAGGGCAGGGACGCGAGCAGTACTTC
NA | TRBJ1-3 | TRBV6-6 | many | CASSYESSGNTIYF | TGTGCCAGCAGTTACGAAAGCTCTGGAAACACCATATATTTT
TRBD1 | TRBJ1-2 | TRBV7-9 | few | CASSLAGQGGEGYTF | TGTGCCAGCAGCTTAGCCGGACAGGGCGGTGAAGGCTACACCTTC
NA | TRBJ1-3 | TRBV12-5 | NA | CASGQVPPGNTIYF | TGTGCTAGTGGACAGGTTCCTCCTGGAAACACCATATATTTT
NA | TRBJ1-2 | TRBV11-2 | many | CASSWEMDGYTF | TGTGCCAGCAGCTGGGAAATGGATGGCTACACCTTC
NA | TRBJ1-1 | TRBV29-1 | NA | CSVEDHRPEAFF | TGCAGCGTTGAGGATCACCGACCTGAGGCTTTCTTT
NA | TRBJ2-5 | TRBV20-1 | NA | CSAFTDRLETQYF | TGCAGTGCTTTTACGGACCGACTAGAGACCCAGTACTTC
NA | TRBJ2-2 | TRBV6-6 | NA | CASTVAKNTGELFF | TGTGCCTCAACCGTGGCGAAGAACACCGGGGAGCTGTTTTTT
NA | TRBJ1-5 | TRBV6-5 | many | CASRSVQGNSNQPQHF | TGTGCCAGCAGAAGCGTGCAAGGGAACTCCAATCAGCCCCAGCATTTT
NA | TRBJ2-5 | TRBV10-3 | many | CAISPLVMGGAETQYF | TGTGCCATCAGTCCCCTCGTTATGGGGGGCGCCGAGACCCAGTACTTC
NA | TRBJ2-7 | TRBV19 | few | CDSSIGQGRSSYEQYF | TGTGACAGTAGTATAGGCCAGGGCAGAAGCTCCTACGAGCAGTACTTC
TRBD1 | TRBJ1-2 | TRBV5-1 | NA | CASSPGTGGYGYTF | TGCGCCAGCAGCCCGGGGACAGGGGGATATGGCTACACCTTC
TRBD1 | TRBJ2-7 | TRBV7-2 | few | CASSLSTGVSYEQYF | TGTGCCAGCAGCTTATCGACAGGGGTAAGCTACGAGCAGTACTTC
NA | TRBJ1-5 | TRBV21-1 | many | CASRWGRMRSNQPQHF | TGTGCCAGCAGGTGGGGCAGGATGAGGAGCAATCAGCCCCAGCATTTT
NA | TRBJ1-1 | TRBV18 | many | CASSPGLNTEAFF | TGTGCCAGCTCACCGGGCTTGAACACTGAAGCTTTCTTT
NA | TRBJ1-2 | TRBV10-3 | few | CAISERQDYGYTF | TGTGCCATCAGTGAGAGACAGGATTATGGCTACACCTTC
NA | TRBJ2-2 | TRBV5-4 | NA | CASSAKAPGSAGELFF | TGTGCCAGCAGCGCCAAGGCCCCGGGGTCGGCCGGGGAGCTGTTTTTT
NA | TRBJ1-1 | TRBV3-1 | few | CASSQAPLTEAFF | TGTGCCAGCAGCCAAGCCCCGTTAACTGAAGCTTTCTTT
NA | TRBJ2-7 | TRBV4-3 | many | CASSQGDLGRSSYEQYF | TGCGCCAGCAGCCAAGGGGATTTAGGCAGGAGCTCCTACGAGCAGTACTTC
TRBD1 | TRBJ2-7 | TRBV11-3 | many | CASTQRDRVYSYEQYF | TGTGCCAGCACCCAGAGGGACAGGGTTTATTCCTACGAGCAGTACTTC
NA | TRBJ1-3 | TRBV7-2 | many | CASRKRVGNTIYF | TGTGCCAGCCGTAAAAGGGTTGGAAACACCATATATTTT
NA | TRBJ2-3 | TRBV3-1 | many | CASSRTLETQYF | TGTGCCAGCAGCCGCACGCTGGAGACGCAGTATTTT
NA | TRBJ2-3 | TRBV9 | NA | CASSVAYRGDTQYF | TGTGCCAGCAGCGTAGCCTACCGCGGGGATACGCAGTATTTT
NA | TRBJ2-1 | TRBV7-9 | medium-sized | CASSFSLDEQFF | TGTGCCAGCAGCTTTTCCCTAGATGAGCAGTTCTTC
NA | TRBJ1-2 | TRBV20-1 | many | CSATGVLSYGYTF | TGCAGTGCTACAGGGGTACTAAGCTATGGCTACACCTTC
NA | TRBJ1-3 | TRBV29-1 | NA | CSVARDAGNTIYF | TGCAGCGTGGCCCGGGATGCTGGAAACACCATATATTTT
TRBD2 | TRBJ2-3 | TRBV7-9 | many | CASSVLAGTPSTDTQYF | TGTGCCAGCAGCGTACTAGCGGGGACCCCTAGCACAGATACGCAGTATTTT
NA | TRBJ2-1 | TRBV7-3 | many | CASRATGSTYNEQFF | TGTGCCAGCAGGGCGACTGGTAGTACCTACAATGAGCAGTTCTTC
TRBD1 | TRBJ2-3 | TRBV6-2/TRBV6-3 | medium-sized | CASTPPRDRELDTQYF | TGTGCCAGTACTCCCCCCCGGGACAGGGAATTAGATACGCAGTATTTT
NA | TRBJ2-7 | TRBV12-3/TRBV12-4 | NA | CASSSPGDRGYEQYF | TGTGCCAGCAGTTCGCCGGGGGACAGAGGCTACGAGCAGTACTTC
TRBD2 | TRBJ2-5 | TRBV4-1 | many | CASSQDLAGYQETQYF | TGCGCCAGCAGCCAAGACCTAGCGGGGTACCAAGAGACCCAGTACTTC
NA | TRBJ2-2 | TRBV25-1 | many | CASTSPRAIGTGELFF | TGTGCCAGCACCTCCCCCCGGGCGATCGGGACCGGGGAGCTGTTTTTT
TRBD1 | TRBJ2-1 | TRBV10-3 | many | CAISPGQGRHNEQFF | TGTGCCATCAGCCCGGGACAGGGACGGCACAATGAGCAGTTCTTC